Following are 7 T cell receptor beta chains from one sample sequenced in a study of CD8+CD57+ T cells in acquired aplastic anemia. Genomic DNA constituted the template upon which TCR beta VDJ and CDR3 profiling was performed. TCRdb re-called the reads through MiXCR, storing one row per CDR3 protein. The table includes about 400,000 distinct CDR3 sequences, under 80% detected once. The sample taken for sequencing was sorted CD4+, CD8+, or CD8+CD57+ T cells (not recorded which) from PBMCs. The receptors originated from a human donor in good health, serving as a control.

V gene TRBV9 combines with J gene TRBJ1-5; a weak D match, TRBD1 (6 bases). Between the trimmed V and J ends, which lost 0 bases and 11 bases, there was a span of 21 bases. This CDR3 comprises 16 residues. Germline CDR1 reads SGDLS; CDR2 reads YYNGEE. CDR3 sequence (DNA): TGTGCCAGCAGCGTAGCTACGGGGGACACCCTCCACTCCCAGCATTTT. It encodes CASSVATGDTLHSQHF.

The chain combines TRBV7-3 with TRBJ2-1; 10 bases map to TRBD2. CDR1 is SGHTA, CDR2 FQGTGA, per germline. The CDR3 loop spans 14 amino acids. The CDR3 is CASGWSGGVNEQFF. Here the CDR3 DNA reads TGTGCTAGCGGATGGAGCGGGGGGGTCAATGAGCAGTTCTTC. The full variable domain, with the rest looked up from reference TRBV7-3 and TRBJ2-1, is GAGVSQTPSNKVTEKGKYVELRCDPISGHTALYWYRQSLGQGPEFLIYFQGTGAADDSGLPNDRFFAVRPEGSVSTLKIQRTERGDSAVYLCASGWSGGVNEQFFGPGTRLTVL.

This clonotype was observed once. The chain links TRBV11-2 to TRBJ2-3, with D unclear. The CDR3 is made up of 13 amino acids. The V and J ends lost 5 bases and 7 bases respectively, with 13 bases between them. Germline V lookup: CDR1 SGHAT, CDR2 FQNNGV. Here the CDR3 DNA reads TGTGCCAGCAGCCCACAAGAGGAAAATACGCAGTATTTT. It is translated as CASSPQEENTQYF. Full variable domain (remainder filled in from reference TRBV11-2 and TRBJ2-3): EAGVAQSPRYKIIEKRQSVAFWCNPISGHATLYWYQQILGQGPKLLIQFQNNGVVDDSQLPKDRFSAERLKGVDSTLKIQPAKLEDSAVYLCASSPQEENTQYFGPGTRLTVL.

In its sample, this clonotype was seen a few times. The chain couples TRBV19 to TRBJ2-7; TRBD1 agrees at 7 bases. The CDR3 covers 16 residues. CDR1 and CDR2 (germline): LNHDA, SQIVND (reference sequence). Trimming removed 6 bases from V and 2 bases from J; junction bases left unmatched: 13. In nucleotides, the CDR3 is TGTGCCAGTAGGGACCATTACGACAGGGTCCCCTACGAGCAGTACTTC. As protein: CASRDHYDRVPYEQYF.

CDR3 sequence: CASSGHRSTDTQYF. The CDR3 region has the DNA TGTGCCAGCAGCGGACACAGGAGCACAGATACGCAGTATTTT. The V and J genes are TRBV5-4 and TRBJ2-3; TRBD1 might be the D (5 bases). CDR1 is SGHNT and CDR2 is YYREEE in the germline V gene (reference sequence). This CDR3 has 14 amino acids. V dropped 4 bases and J dropped 0 bases, with 9 bases sitting between them.

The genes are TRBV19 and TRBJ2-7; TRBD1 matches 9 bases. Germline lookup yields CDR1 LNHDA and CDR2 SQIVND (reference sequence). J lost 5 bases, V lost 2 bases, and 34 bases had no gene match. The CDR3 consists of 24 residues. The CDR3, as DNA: TGTGCCAGTAGTATAATCCCAGTTACGGAACGCAATCAGCCCCAGCGGACAGGGGAGGACGAGCAGTACTTC. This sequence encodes CASSIIPVTERNQPQRTGEDEQYF.

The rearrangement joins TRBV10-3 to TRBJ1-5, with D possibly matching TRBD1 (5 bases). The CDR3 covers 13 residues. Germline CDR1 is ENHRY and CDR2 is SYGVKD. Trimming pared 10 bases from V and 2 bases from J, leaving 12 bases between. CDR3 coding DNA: TGTGCCACACCAGGGCTACGCAATCAGCCCCAGCATTTT. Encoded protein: CATPGLRNQPQHF.